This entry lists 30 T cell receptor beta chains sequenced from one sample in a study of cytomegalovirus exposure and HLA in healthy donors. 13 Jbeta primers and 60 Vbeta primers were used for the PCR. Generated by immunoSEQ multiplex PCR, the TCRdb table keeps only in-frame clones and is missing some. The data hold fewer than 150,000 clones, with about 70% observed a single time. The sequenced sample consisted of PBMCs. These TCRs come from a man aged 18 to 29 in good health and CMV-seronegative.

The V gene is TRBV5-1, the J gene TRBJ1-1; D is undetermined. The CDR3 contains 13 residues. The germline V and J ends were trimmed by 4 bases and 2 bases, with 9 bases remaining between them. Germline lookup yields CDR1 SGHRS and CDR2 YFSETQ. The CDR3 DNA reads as TGCGCCAGCAGCCCAGCGGACAACACTGAAGCTTTCTTT. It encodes CASSPADNTEAFF.

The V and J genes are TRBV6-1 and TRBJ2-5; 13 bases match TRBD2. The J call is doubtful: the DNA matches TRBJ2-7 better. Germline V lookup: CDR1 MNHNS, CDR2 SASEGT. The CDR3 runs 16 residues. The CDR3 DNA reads TGTGCCAGCAGTGTCTTGGGGACTAGCGGGAACTACGAGCAGTACTTC. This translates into CASSVLGTSGNYEQYF.

The CDR3 protein is CASSFGGASTGELFF. Written as DNA, the CDR3 is TGTGCCAGCAGCTTCGGGGGGGCTTCTACCGGGGAGCTGTTTTTT. This chain joins TRBV7-3 and TRBJ2-2; TRBD2 matches at 8 bases. J was trimmed by 5 bases and V by 3 bases; bases with no gene match: 5. The CDR3 has 15 residues. The V gene's germline CDR1 is SGHTA and CDR2 FQGTGA.

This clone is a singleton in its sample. Written as DNA, the CDR3 is TGTGCCAGCAGCTTGTCGGGACTTGAAGCTTTCTTT. Translating gives CASSLSGLEAFF. The gene calls are TRBV11-2 and TRBJ1-1; TRBD1 is a possible D gene (5 bases). The CDR3 runs 12 residues. V was clipped by 3 bases and J by 7 bases, with 9 bases between them. The germline V gene encodes CDR1 SGHAT and CDR2 FQNNGV.

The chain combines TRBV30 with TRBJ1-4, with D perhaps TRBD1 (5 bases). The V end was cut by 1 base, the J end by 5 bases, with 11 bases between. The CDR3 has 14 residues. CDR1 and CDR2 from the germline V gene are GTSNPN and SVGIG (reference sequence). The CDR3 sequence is CAWSGEEGNEKLFF. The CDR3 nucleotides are TGTGCCTGGAGTGGGGAGGAGGGGAATGAAAAACTGTTTTTT.

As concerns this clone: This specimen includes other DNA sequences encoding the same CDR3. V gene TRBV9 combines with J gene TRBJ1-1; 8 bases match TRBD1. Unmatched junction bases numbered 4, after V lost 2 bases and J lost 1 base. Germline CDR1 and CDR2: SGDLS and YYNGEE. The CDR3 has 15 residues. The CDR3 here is CASSVTGGRNTEAFF. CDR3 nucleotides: TGTGCCAGCAGCGTTACAGGGGGTCGGAACACTGAAGCTTTCTTT.

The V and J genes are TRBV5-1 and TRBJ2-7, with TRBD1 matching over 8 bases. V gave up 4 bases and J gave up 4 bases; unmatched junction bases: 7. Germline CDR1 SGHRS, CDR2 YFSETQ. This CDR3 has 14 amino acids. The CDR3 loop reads CASSIRTGIYEQYF. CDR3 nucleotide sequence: TGCGCCAGCAGCATCCGGACAGGGATATACGAGCAGTACTTC.

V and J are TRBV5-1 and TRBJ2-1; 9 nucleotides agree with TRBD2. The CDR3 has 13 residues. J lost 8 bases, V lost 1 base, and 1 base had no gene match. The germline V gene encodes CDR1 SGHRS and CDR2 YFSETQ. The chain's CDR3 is CASSLQREDEQFF. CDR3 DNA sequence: TGCGCCAGCAGCTTGCAGCGGGAGGATGAGCAGTTCTTC.

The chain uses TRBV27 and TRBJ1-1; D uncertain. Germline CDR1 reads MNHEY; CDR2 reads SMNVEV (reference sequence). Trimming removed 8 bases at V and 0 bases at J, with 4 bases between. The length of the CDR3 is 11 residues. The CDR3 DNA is TGTGCCAGCGTATTGAACACTGAAGCTTTCTTT. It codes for CASVLNTEAFF.

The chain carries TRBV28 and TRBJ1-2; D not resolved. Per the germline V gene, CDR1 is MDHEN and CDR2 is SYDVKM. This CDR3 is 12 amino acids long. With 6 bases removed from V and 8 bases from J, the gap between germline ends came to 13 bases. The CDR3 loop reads CASSLTAWGYTF. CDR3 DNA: TGTGCCAGCAGCCTAACCGCCTGGGGCTACACCTTC.

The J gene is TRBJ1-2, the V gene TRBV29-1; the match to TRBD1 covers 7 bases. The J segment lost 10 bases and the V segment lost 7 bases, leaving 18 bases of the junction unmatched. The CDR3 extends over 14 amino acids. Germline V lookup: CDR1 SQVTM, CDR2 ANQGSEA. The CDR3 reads CSANPPTGSGDYTF. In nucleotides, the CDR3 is TGCAGCGCAAACCCCCCGACAGGGAGTGGGGACTACACCTTC.

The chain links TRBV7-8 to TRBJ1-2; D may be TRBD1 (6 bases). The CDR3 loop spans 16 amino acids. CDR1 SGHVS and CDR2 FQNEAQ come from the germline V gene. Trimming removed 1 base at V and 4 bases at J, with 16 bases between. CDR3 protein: CASSLVTRGSSYGYTF. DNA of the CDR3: TGTGCCAGCAGCTTAGTAACCAGGGGTAGTAGCTATGGCTACACCTTC. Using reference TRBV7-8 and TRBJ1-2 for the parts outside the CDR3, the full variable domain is GAGVSQSPRYKVAKRGQDVALRCDPISGHVSLFWYQQALGQGPEFLTYFQNEAQLDKSGLPSDRFFAERPEGSVSTLKIQRTQQEDSAVYLCASSLVTRGSSYGYTFGSGTRLTVV.

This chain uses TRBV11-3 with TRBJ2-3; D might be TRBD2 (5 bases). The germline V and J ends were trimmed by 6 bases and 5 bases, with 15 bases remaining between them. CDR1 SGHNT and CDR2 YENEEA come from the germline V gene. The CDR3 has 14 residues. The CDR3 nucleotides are TGTGCCAGCAGTGGGGTTAGCGTTAGAGATACGCAGTATTTT. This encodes CASSGVSVRDTQYF.

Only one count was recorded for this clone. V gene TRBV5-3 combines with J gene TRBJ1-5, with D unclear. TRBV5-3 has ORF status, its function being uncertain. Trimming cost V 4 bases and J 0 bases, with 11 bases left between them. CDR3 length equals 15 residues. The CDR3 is CARSGRRDSNQPQHF. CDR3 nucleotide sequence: TGTGCCAGAAGCGGCCGACGGGATAGCAATCAGCCCCAGCATTTT.

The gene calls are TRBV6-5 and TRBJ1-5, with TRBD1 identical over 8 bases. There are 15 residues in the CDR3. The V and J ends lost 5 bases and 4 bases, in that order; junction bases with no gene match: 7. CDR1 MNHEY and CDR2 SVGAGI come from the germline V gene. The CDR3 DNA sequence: TGTGCCAGCAGTCCAGACAGGGGCGTTAATCAGCCCCAGCATTTT. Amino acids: CASSPDRGVNQPQHF.

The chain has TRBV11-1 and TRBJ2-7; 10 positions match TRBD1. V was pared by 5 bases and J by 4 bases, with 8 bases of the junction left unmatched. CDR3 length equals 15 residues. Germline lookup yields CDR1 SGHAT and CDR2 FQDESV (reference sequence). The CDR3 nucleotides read TGTGCCAGCAGCAACCGGGACAGGGGTAGGTACGAGCAGTACTTC. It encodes CASSNRDRGRYEQYF.

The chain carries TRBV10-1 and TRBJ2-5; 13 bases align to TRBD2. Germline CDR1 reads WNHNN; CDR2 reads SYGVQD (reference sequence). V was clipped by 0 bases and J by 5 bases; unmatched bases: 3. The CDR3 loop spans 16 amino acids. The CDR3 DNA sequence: TGCGCCAGCAGTGAGTCGGGGACTAGCGGGGTTGAGACCCAGTACTTC. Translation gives CASSESGTSGVETQYF.

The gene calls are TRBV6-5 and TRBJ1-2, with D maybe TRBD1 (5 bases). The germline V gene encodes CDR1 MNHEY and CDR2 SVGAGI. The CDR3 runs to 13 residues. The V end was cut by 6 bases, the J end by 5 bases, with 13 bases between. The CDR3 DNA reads TGTGCCAGCAGCCTCCGCGGGGGGTATGGCTACACCTTC. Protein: CASSLRGGYGYTF.

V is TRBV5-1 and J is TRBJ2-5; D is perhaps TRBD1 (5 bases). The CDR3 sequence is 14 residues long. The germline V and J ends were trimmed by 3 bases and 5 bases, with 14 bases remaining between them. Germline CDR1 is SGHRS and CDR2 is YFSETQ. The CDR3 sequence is CASSSGAGYETQYF. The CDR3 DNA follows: TGCGCCAGCAGCTCTGGGGCAGGGTACGAGACCCAGTACTTC.

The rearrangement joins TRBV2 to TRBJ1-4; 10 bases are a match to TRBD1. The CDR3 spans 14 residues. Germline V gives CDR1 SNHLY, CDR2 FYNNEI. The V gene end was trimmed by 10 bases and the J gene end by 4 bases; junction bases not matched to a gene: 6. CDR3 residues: CATRDRGYNEKLFF. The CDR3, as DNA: TGTGCCACCCGGGACAGGGGATATAATGAAAAACTGTTTTTT.

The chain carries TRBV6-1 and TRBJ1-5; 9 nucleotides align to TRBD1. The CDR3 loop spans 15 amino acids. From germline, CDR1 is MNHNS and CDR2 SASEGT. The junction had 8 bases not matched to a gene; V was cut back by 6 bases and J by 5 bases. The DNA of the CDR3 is TGTGCCAGCAGACGTACAGGGGGCTACGATCAGCCCCAGCATTTT. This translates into CASRRTGGYDQPQHF.

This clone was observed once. CDR3 bases: TGCGCCAGCAGCCAAGTAATTGCGGGACAGGGATCATCCGAGCAGTACTTC. This encodes CASSQVIAGQGSSEQYF. The V and J genes are TRBV4-1 and TRBJ2-7, with 9 bases aligning to TRBD1. Unmatched junction bases numbered 13, after V lost 1 base and J lost 6 bases. CDR1 is MGHRA, CDR2 YSYEKL, per germline. The CDR3 runs 17 residues.

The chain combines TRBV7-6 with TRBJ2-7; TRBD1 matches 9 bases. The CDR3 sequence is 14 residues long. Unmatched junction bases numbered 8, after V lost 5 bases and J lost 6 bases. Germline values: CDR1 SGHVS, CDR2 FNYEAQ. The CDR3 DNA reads TGTGCCAGCAGCACTCCCGGGACAGGGAGCGAGCAGTACTTC. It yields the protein CASSTPGTGSEQYF.

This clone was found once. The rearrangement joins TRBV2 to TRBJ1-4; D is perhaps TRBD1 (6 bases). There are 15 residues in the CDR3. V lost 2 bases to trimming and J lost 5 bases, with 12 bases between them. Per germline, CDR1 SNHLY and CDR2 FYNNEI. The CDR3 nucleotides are TGTGCCAGCAGTGAATCAGGGGCAGTAAATGAAAAACTGTTTTTT. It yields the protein CASSESGAVNEKLFF.

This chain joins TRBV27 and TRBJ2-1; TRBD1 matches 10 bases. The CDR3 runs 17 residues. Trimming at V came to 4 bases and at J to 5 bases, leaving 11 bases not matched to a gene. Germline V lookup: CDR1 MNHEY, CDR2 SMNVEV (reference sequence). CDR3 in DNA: TGTGCCAGCAGTTCACCCTCCGACAGGGGGCACGACAATGAGCAGTTCTTC. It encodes CASSSPSDRGHDNEQFF.

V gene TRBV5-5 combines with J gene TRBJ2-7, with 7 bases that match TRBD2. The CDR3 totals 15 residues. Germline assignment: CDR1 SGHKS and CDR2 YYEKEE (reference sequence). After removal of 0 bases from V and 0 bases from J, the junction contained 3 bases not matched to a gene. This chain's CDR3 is CASSLVLAVSYEQYF. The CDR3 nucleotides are TGTGCCAGCAGCTTGGTTCTAGCGGTCTCCTACGAGCAGTACTTC.

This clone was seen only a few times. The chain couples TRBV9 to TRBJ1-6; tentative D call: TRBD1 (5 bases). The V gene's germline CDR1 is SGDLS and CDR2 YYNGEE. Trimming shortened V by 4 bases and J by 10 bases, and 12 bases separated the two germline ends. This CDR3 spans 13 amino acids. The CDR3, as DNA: TGTGCCAGCAGCCTTTCAGGGTACTCACCCCTCCACTTT. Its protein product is CASSLSGYSPLHF.

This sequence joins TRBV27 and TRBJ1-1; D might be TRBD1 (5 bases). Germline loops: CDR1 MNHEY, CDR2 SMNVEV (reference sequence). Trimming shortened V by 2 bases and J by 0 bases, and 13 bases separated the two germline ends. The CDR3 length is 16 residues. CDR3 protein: CASSLAGWGLNTEAFF. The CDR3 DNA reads TGTGCCAGCAGTTTAGCAGGGTGGGGTTTGAACACTGAAGCTTTCTTT.

The CDR3 region is CASSPRPGLAGVPDTQYF. The CDR3 bases are TGTGCCAGCAGCCCCCGACCGGGACTAGCGGGAGTGCCAGATACGCAGTATTTT. The rearrangement joins TRBV7-9 to TRBJ2-3, with 14 bases that match TRBD2. The germline V gene has CDR1 SEHNR and CDR2 FQNEAQ (reference sequence). V shed 5 bases, J shed 4 bases, and the junction held 11 bases outside the gene matches. The CDR3 is 18 residues long.

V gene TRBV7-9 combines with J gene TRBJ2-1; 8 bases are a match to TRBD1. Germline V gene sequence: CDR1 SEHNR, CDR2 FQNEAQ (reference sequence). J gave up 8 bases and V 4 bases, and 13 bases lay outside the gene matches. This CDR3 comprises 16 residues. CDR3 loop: CASSSYRGSRGDEQFF. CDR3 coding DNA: TGTGCCAGCAGCTCCTACAGGGGGAGTAGGGGTGATGAGCAGTTCTTC.